These 10 T cell receptor beta chains share one sample of origin, sequenced in a study of breast tumors, draining lymph nodes, adjacent tissues. TCRdb fed the multiplex PCR reads into MiXCR, producing one record per CDR3 protein. The repertoire holds approximately 300,000 distinct CDR3 sequences, with about 30% as singletons. Axillary draining lymph nodes of breast cancer patients supplied the node samples. The sample taken for sequencing was axillary lymph node tissue. Every receptor here comes from a female donor with breast cancer. Some clones in this sample may be carry-over from other donors' samples.

In regard to this clonotype: Possible read error: a much larger clone is one base away. Here the CDR3 omits its conserved ending phenylalanine or tryptophan, so a read error is the likely source. V usage is TRBV19 and J usage is TRBJ2-1; 8 positions match TRBD2. J gave up 4 bases and V 3 bases, and 2 bases lay outside the gene matches. CDR3 length: 14 residues. The germline V gene encodes CDR1 LNHDA and CDR2 SQIVND (reference sequence). CDR3 sequence: CASSIREGYNEQFL. The CDR3 DNA is TGTGCCAGTAGTATTCGGGAGGGTTACAATGAGCAGTTCCTC.

This clonotype was picked up many times. This chain connects TRBV6-6 to TRBJ2-2; D is unclear. The V end lost 0 bases, the J end lost 4 bases, and 3 bases lay between the germline ends. The CDR3 contains 13 residues. CDR1 and CDR2 from the germline V gene are MNHNY and SVGAGI (reference sequence). This CDR3 is CASSYSLTGELFF. Here the CDR3 DNA reads TGTGCCAGCAGTTACTCTCTCACCGGGGAGCTGTTTTTT.

As for this clonotype: A much larger clone lies one base from this, so it may be a read error. The V gene is TRBV11-2, the J gene TRBJ2-7, with a possible D match to TRBD2 (6 bases). Germline values: CDR1 SGHAT, CDR2 FQNNGV. The CDR3 length is 12 residues. The CDR3 loop reads CASSLDYYAQYF. As DNA, the CDR3 is TGTGCCAGCAGCTTGGACTACTACGCGCAGTACTTC.

This clonotype was recorded at least ten times. This chain links TRBV20-1 with TRBJ2-7, with a weak D call TRBD2 (6 bases). V shed 4 bases and J shed 3 bases, with 19 bases lying between them. Germline CDR1 is DFQATT and CDR2 is SNEGSKA (reference sequence). This CDR3 contains 15 residues. CDR3 bases: TGCAGTGCTAAACCCGGAGCGGGCACGAACTACGAGCAGTACTTC. Amino acid sequence: CSAKPGAGTNYEQYF.

Comment on this clonotype: This may be a read error: a much more frequent sequence differs by one nucleotide. The V call is TRBV7-9, the J call TRBJ2-1; 7 bases map to TRBD2. The CDR3 has 15 residues. CDR1 is SEHNR and CDR2 is FQNEAQ in the germline V gene (reference sequence). Losses at the gene ends were 6 bases for V and 9 bases for J; bases not matched to a gene: 14. CDR3 bases: TGTGCCAGCAGTTTAATGGTAGCGGGCGGCAGTGAGCAGTTCTTC. This gives the protein CASSLMVAGGSEQFF.

This clonotype was detected ten times or more. This chain joins TRBV12-3 or TRBV12-4 and TRBJ2-1; possibly TRBD2 for D (6 bases). The CDR3 spans 15 residues. The V gene lost 7 bases and the J gene lost 3 bases, with 16 bases spanning the gap. CDR3 protein: CASTVDGGGYNEQFF. For the CDR3, the DNA is TGTGCCAGCACTGTCGACGGGGGAGGCTACAATGAGCAGTTCTTC.

This clonotype appeared many times. The V and J genes are TRBV2 and TRBJ2-7; D gene ambiguous. Germline V gene lookup returns CDR1 SNHLY and CDR2 FYNNEI. Trimming removed 3 bases from V and 4 bases from J, with 16 bases in between. This CDR3 has 15 residues. The CDR3 DNA is TGTGCCAGCAGTGACCTCTTGGGAATCGGTTACGAGCAGTACTTC. Its translation: CASSDLLGIGYEQYF.

This clonotype showed up many times. This chain joins TRBV10-3 and TRBJ2-1; TRBD2 aligns across 10 bases. J was trimmed by 8 bases and V by 2 bases; bases with no gene match: 6. The CDR3 is 15 amino acids. CDR1 is ENHRY and CDR2 is SYGVKD in the germline V gene. Written as DNA, the CDR3 is TGTGCCATCAGTGAGGAGGCTAGCGGGAGCTATGAGCAGTTCTTC. As protein: CAISEEASGSYEQFF.

This clonotype occurred many times. The chain carries TRBV2 and TRBJ2-7; 8 bases agree with TRBD2. CDR3 length: 13 residues. V lost 9 bases to trimming and J lost 3 bases; unmatched junction nucleotides: 7. Germline loops: CDR1 SNHLY, CDR2 FYNNEI. The CDR3 here is CASQREKFYEQYF. CDR3 DNA: TGTGCCAGTCAGCGGGAGAAATTCTACGAGCAGTACTTC. Based on the CDR3 plus reference TRBV2 and TRBJ2-7, the full variable domain is EPEVTQTPSHQVTQMGQEVILRCVPISNHLYFYWYRQILGQKVEFLVSFYNNEISEKSEIFDDQFSVERPDGSNFTLKIRSTKLEDSAMYFCASQREKFYEQYFGPGTRLTVT.

This clonotype was detected many times. The chain links TRBV20-1 to TRBJ1-6, with 9 nucleotides matching TRBD1. The CDR3 extends over 13 amino acids. Germline V gene data show CDR1 as DFQATT and CDR2 as SNEGSKA (reference sequence). V trimming: 5 bases; J trimming: 13 bases; junction bases outside the gene matches: 9. The CDR3 sequence: CSAADRGQPPLHF. The CDR3 nucleotides read TGCAGTGCTGCGGACAGGGGCCAGCCTCCCCTCCACTTT.